This T cell receptor (beta chain) came from a study of blood T cells in healthy people across ages. A J-beta primer mix and a sample-barcoded 5' primer were used in a second PCR of about 7 to 11 cycles. TCRdb reanalysed the 5' RACE reads using MiXCR and keeps one entry per CDR3 protein. The profile shows around 800,000 distinct CDR3 sequences, roughly 24% of them singletons. The CDR3 consists of 20 residues. Trimming took 3 bases from V and 5 from J, leaving 29 bases between them. Germline loops: CDR1 MGHRA, CDR2 YSYEKL. The sample was also linked to a second study, of T cells of mothers and their children. Turning to that study: Sequencing got over 10 million TCR beta CDR3 reads from each mother and approximately 3 million from each child. The study found thymic selection shapes TCR recombination output similarly in related and unrelated pairs. No clone of persistent microchimeric T cells was detected.

Sequenced input: blood. This receptor was obtained from a boy aged 5-17 years in good health. This rearrangement joins TRBV4-1 to TRBJ1-5; a possible D gene is TRBD1 (5 bases). CDR3 amino acids: CASSHFTRAGWAGQDQPQHF. The CDR3 DNA reads TGCGCCAGCAGCCATTTCACCCGGGCAGGTTGGGCAGGGCAAGATCAGCCCCAGCATTTT.